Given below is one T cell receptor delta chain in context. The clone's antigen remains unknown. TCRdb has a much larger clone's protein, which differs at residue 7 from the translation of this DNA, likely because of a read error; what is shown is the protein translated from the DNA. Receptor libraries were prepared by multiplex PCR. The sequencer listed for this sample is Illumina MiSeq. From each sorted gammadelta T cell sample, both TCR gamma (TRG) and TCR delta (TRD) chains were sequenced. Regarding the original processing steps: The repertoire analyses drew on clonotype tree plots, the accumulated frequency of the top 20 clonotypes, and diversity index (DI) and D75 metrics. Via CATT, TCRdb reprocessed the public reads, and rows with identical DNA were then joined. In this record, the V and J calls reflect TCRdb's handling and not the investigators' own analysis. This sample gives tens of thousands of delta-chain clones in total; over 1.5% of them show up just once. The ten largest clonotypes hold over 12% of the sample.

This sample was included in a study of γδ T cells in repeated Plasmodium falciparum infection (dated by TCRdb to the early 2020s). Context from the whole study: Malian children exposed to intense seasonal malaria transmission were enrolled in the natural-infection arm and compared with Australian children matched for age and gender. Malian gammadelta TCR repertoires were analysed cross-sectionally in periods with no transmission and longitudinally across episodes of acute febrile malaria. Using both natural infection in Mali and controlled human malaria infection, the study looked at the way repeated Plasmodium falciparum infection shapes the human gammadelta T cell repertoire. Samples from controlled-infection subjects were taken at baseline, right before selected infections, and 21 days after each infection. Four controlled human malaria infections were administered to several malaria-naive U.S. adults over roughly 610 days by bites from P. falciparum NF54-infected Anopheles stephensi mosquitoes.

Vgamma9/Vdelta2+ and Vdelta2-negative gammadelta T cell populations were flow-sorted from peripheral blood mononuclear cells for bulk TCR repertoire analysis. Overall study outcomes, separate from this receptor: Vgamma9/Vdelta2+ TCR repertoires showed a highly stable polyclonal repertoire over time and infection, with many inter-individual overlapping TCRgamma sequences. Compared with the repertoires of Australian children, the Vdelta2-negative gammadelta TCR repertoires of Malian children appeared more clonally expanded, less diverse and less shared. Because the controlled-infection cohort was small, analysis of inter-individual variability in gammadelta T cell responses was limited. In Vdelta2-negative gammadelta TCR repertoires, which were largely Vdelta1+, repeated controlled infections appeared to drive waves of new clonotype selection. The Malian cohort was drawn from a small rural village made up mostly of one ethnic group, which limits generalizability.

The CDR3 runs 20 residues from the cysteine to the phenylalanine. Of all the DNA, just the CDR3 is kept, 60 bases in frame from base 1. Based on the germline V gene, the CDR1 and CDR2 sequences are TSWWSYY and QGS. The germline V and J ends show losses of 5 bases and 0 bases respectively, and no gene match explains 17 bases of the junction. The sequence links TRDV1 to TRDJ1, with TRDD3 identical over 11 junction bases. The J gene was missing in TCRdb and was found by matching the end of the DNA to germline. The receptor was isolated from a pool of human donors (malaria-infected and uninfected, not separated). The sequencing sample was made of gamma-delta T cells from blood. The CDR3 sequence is CALGHPAAPYWGINTDKLIF. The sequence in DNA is TGTGCTCTTGGGCATCCTGCGGCCCCTTACTGGGGGATAAACACCGATAAACTCATCTTT.